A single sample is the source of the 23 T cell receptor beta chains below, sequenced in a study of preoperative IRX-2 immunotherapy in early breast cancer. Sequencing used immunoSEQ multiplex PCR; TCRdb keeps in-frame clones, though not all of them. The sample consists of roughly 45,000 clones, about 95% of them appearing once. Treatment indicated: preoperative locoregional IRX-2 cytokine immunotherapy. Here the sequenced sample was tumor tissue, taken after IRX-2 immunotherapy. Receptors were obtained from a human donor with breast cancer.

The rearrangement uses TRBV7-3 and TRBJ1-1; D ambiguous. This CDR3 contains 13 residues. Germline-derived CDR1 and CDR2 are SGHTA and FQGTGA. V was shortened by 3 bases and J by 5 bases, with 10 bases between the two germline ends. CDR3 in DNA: TGTGCCAGCAGCTTCAAAAGGGAGACTGAAGCTTTCTTT. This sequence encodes CASSFKRETEAFF.

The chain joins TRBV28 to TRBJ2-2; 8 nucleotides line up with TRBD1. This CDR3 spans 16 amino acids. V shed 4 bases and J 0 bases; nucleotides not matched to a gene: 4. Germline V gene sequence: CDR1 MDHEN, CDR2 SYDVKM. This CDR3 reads CASSSMDRANTGELFF. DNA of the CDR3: TGTGCCAGCAGTTCCATGGACAGGGCGAACACCGGGGAGCTGTTTTTT.

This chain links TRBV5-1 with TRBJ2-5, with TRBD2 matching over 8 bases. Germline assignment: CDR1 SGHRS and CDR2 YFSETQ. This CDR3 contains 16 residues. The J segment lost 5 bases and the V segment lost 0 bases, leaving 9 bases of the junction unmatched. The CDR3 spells CASSLVFAGGLETQYF. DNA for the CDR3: TGCGCCAGCAGCTTGGTTTTTGCGGGGGGCCTGGAGACCCAGTACTTC.

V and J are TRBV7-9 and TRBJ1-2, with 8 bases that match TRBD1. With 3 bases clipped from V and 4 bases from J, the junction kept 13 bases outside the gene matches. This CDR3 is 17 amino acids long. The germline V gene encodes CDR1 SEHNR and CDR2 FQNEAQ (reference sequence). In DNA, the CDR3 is TGTGCCAGCAGCTTCGGGATCAGACAGGGGCGAACCTATGGCTACACCTTC. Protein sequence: CASSFGIRQGRTYGYTF.

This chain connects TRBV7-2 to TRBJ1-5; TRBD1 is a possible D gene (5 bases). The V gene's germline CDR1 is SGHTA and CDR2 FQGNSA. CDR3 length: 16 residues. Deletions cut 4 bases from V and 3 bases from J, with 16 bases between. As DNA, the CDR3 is TGTGCCAGCAGCTGGACCGGCGGGGCAACCAATCAGCCCCAGCATTTT. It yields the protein CASSWTGGATNQPQHF.

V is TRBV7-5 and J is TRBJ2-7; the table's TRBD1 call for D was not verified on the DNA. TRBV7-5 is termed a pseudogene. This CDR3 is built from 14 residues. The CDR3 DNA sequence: TGTGCCAGAAGCTTAGAGCAGGGGGCGCGAGAGCAGTACTTC. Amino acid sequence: CARSLEQGAREQYF.

The CDR3 spells CASARRSGRGAQETQYF. DNA of the CDR3: TGCGCCAGCGCACGAAGATCGGGACGGGGGGCCCAAGAGACCCAGTACTTC. The chain has TRBV4-1 and TRBJ2-5; perhaps TRBD2 as D (7 bases). CDR3 length: 17 residues. The V and J ends lost 8 bases and 1 base respectively, with 23 bases between them. In germline, CDR1 is MGHRA, CDR2 YSYEKL.

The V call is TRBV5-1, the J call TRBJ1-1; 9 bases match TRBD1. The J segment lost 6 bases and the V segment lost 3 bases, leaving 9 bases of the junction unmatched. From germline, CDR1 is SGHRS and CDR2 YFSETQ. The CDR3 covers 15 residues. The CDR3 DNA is TGCGCCAGCAGCTGGGGGACAGGGACAAACCCTGAAGCTTTCTTT. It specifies CASSWGTGTNPEAFF. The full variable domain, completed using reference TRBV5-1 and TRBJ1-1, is KAGVTQTPRYLIKTRGQQVTLSCSPISGHRSVSWYQQTPGQGLQFLFEYFSETQRNKGNFPGRFSGRQFSNSRSEMNVSTLELGDSALYLCASSWGTGTNPEAFFGQGTRLTVV.

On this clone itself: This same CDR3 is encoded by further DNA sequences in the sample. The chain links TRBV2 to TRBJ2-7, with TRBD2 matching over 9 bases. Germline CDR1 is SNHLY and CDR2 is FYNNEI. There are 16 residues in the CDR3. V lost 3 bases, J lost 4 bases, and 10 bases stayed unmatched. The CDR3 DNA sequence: TGTGCCAGCAGTGATGGGGTCGGCGGGAGGGCGTACGAGCAGTACTTC. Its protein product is CASSDGVGGRAYEQYF.

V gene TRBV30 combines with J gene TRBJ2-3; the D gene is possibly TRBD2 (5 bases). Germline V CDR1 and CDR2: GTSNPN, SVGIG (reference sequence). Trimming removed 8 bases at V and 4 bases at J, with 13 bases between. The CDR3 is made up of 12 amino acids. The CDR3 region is CAGGQVPDTQYF. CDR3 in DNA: TGTGCCGGCGGGCAGGTGCCAGATACGCAGTATTTT.

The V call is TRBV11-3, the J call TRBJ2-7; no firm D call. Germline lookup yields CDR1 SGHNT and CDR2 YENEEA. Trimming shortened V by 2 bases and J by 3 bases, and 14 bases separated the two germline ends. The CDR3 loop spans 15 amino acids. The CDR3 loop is CASSLFSSDDYEQYF. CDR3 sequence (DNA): TGTGCCAGCAGCTTATTTTCCAGCGACGACTACGAGCAGTACTTC.

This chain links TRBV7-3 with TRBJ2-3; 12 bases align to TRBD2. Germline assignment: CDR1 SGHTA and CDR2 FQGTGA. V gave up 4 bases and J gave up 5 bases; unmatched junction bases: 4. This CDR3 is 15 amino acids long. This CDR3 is CASSSSGRGEDTQYF. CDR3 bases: TGTGCCAGCAGCTCTAGCGGGAGGGGGGAAGATACGCAGTATTTT.

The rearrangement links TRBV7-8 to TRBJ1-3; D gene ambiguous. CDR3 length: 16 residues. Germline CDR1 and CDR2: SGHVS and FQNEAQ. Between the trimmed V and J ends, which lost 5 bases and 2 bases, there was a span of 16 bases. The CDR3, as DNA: TGTGCCAGCAGCCATCCACCCGGGAGGGCTGGAAACACCATATATTTT. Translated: CASSHPPGRAGNTIYF.

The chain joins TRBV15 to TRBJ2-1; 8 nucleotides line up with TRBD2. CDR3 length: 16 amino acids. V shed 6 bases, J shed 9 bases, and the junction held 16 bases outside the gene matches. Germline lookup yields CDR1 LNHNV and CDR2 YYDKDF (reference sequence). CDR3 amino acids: CATRVTGGGRSGEQFF. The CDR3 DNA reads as TGTGCCACCAGAGTTACCGGGGGCGGGAGGTCCGGTGAGCAGTTCTTC.

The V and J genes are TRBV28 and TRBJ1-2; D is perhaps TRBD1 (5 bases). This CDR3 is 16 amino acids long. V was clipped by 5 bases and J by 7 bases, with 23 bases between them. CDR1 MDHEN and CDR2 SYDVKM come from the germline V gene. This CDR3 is CASSPNWGVRVRGYTF. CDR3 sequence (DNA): TGTGCCAGCAGTCCGAATTGGGGGGTACGCGTCCGTGGCTACACCTTC.

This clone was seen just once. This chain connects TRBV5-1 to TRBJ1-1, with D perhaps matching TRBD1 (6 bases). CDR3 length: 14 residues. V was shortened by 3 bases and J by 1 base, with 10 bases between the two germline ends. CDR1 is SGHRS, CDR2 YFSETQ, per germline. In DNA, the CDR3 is TGCGCCAGCAGCTCCGGGGGGCCGAACACTGAAGCTTTCTTT. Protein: CASSSGGPNTEAFF.

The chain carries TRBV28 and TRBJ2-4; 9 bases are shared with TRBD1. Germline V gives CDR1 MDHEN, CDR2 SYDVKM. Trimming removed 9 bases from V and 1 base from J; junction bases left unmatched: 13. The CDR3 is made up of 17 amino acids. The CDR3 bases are TGTGCCAGTAACTCCGGGACAGGGATTGGCGCCAAAAACATTCAGTACTTC. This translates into CASNSGTGIGAKNIQYF.

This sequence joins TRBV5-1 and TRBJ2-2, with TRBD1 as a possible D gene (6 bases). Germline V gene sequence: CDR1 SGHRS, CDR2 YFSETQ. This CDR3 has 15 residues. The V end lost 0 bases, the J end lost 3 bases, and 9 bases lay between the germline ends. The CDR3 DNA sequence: TGCGCCAGCAGCTTGGTCGGACAGTACACCGGGGAGCTGTTTTTT. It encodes CASSLVGQYTGELFF.

In nucleotides, the CDR3 is TGTGCCAGCAGCTTGGGGTACGCGAGGGGCGCACCCCTCCACTTT. It specifies CASSLGYARGAPLHF. The V call is TRBV5-8, the J call TRBJ1-6, with D perhaps TRBD1 (5 bases). V dropped 0 bases and J dropped 11 bases, with 15 bases sitting between them. The germline gives CDR1 SGHTS, CDR2 YDEGEE. The CDR3 length is 15 residues. Drawing the rest from reference TRBV5-8 and TRBJ1-6, the complete variable domain is EAGVTQSPTHLIKTRGQQATLRCSPISGHTSVYWYQQALGLGLQFLLWYDEGEERNRGNFPPRFSGRQFPNYSSELNVNALELEDSALYLCASSLGYARGAPLHFGNGTRLTVT.

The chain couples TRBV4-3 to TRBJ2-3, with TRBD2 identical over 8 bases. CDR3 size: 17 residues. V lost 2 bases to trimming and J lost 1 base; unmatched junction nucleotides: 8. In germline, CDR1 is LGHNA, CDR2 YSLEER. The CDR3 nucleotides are TGCGCCAGCAGCCAATCCCAAGCGGGGGTCGGCACAGATACGCAGTATTTT. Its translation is CASSQSQAGVGTDTQYF.

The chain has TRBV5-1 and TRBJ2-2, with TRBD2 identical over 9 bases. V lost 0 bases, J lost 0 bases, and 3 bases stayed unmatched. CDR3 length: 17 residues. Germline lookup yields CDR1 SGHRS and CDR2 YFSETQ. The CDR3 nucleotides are TGCGCCAGCAGCTTGGAGGCTAGCGGGGCGAACACCGGGGAGCTGTTTTTT. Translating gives CASSLEASGANTGELFF.

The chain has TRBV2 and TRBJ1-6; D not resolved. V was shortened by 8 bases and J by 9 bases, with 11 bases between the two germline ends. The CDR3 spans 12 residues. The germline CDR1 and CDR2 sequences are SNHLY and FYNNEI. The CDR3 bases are TGTGCCAGCCAAAGCCATAGTTCACCCCTCCACTTT. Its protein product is CASQSHSSPLHF.

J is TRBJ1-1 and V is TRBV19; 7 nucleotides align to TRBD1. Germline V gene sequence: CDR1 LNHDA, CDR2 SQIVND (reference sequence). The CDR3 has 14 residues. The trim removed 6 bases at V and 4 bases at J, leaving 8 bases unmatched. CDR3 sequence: CASSQTGIGTEAFF. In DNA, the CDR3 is TGTGCCAGTAGCCAGACAGGGATTGGCACTGAAGCTTTCTTT.